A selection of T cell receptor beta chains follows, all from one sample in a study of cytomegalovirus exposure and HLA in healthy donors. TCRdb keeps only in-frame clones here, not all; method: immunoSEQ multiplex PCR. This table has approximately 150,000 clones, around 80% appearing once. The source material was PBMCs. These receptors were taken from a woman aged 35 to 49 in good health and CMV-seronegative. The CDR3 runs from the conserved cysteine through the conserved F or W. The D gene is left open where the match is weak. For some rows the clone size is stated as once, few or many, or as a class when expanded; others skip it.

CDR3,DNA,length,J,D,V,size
CASSIVLVSTGELFF,TGTGCCAGTAGTATAGTGCTAGTGAGCACCGGGGAGCTGTTTTTT,15,TRBJ2-2,.,TRBV19,.
CASSRSSGKTLSGANVLTF,TGTGCCAGCAGCCGTTCCAGCGGGAAGACCCTCTCTGGGGCCAACGTCCTGACTTTC,19,TRBJ2-6,TRBD2,TRBV28,.
CASSPVPPSTSGSGNEQFF,TGTGCCAGCAGCCCTGTGCCCCCCTCTACTAGCGGGAGTGGGAATGAGCAGTTCTTC,19,TRBJ2-1,TRBD2,TRBV11-3,few
CASSRTGIEQPQHF,TGTGCCAGCAGTCGGACCGGGATTGAACAGCCCCAGCATTTT,14,TRBJ1-5,.,TRBV27,once
CASRYGIAGEQFF,TGTGCCAGCAGGTATGGAATAGCGGGGGAGCAGTTCTTC,13,TRBJ2-1,TRBD2,TRBV2,.
CSAGGGRNEQFF,TGCAGCGCCGGCGGGGGCCGCAATGAGCAGTTCTTC,12,TRBJ2-1,.,TRBV29-1,.
CASSEYLGQFNEKLFF,TGTGCCAGCAGTGAATACTTGGGACAGTTTAATGAAAAACTGTTTTTT,16,TRBJ1-4,TRBD1,TRBV6-1,.
CASTPGLAGDTGELFF,TGTGCCAGCACCCCAGGACTAGCGGGAGACACCGGGGAGCTGTTTTTT,16,TRBJ2-2,TRBD2,TRBV28,.
CASSQIAGGPSGELFF,TGTGCCAGCAGCCAGATAGCGGGAGGGCCTTCCGGGGAGCTGTTTTTT,16,TRBJ2-2,TRBD2,TRBV4-2,.
CASSFDRADGPQHF,TGTGCCAGCAGCTTTGACAGGGCTGACGGGCCCCAGCATTTT,14,TRBJ1-5,TRBD1,TRBV5-8,.
CASSPPVGSSGVYNEQFF,TGTGCCAGCTCACCACCAGTTGGGTCTAGCGGAGTTTACAATGAGCAGTTCTTC,18,TRBJ2-1,TRBD2,TRBV18,.
CASSEVGPTPRGLNEKLFF,TGTGCCAGCAGTGAAGTTGGGCCTACCCCCAGGGGGCTTAATGAAAAACTGTTTTTT,19,TRBJ1-4,TRBD1,TRBV6-1,.
CSASRSAIAEF,TGCAGCGCCTCAAGGTCGGCGATTGCGGAATTC,11,TRBJ1-2,.,TRBV29-1,.
CASSVRVNLPDTQYF,TGTGCCAGCAGCGTACGGGTGAATTTACCAGATACGCAGTATTTT,15,TRBJ2-3,.,TRBV9,.
CASRQELYTEAFF,TGTGCCAGCCGACAGGAGCTTTACACTGAAGCTTTCTTT,13,TRBJ1-1,.,TRBV6-4,.
CASAGAGDEQFF,TGTGCCAGTGCTGGGGCAGGCGATGAGCAGTTCTTC,12,TRBJ2-1,.,TRBV19,.
CASSLSSDSSYEQYF,TGTGCCAGCAGTTTATCATCGGACAGTTCCTACGAGCAGTACTTC,15,TRBJ2-7,.,TRBV27,.
CASSSQGVSTEAFF,TGTGCCAGCAGCTCCCAGGGGGTTTCGACTGAAGCTTTCTTT,14,TRBJ1-1,TRBD1,TRBV7-9,.
CASSFDRETQYF,TGCGCCAGCAGCTTCGACAGAGAGACCCAGTACTTC,12,TRBJ2-5,.,TRBV5-1,.
CASSSPGLGVYEQYF,TGTGCCAGCAGCTCTCCGGGACTAGGGGTCTACGAGCAGTACTTC,15,TRBJ2-7,TRBD2,TRBV11-3,.
CASNKLRGSYEQYF,TGTGCCAGCAATAAACTCAGGGGGTCCTACGAGCAGTACTTC,14,TRBJ2-7,TRBD1,TRBV28,.
CASIGTGGPDTQYF,TGTGCCAGCATCGGAACGGGAGGGCCCGATACGCAGTATTTT,14,TRBJ2-3,TRBD2,TRBV2,.
CASSGGSGTGNEKLFF,TGTGCCAGCAGTGGTGGTTCGGGGACAGGGAACGAAAAACTGTTTTTT,16,TRBJ1-4,TRBD1,TRBV6-1,.
CASKGGSNYNEQFF,TGTGCCAGCAAAGGGGGAAGTAATTACAATGAGCAGTTCTTC,14,TRBJ2-1,.,TRBV2,.
CASSLSPTAFF,TGTGCCAGCAGCTTAAGCCCTACGGCTTTCTTT,11,TRBJ1-1,.,TRBV7-9,once
CASSLLAGAISTDTQYF,TGCGCCAGCAGCTTACTAGCGGGAGCAATTAGCACAGATACGCAGTATTTT,17,TRBJ2-3,TRBD2,TRBV5-1,.
CASSLGQGSEKLFF,TGTGCCAGCAGCCTCGGACAGGGGAGTGAAAAACTGTTTTTT,14,TRBJ1-4,TRBD1,TRBV2,.
CAISLDRATEAFF,TGTGCCATCAGTCTTGACAGGGCCACTGAAGCTTTCTTT,13,TRBJ1-1,TRBD1,TRBV10-3,few
CASSLGTAISYEQYF,TGCGCCAGCAGCTTGGGGACAGCAATTTCTTACGAGCAGTACTTC,15,TRBJ2-7,.,TRBV5-1,.
CASSSSPRQGASYEQYF,TGCGCCAGCAGCTCTTCACCGAGACAGGGGGCATCCTACGAGCAGTACTTC,17,TRBJ2-7,TRBD1,TRBV5-1,.
CASSVGMNTEAFF,TGTGCCAGCAGCGTCGGTATGAACACTGAAGCTTTCTTT,13,TRBJ1-1,.,TRBV9,.
CASSIATSQAEQFF,TGTGCCAGTAGTATCGCGACTAGCCAGGCTGAGCAGTTCTTC,14,TRBJ2-1,TRBD2,TRBV19,.
CASSPTSGSTDTQYF,TGCGCCAGCAGCCCGACTAGCGGGAGCACAGATACGCAGTATTTT,15,TRBJ2-3,TRBD2,TRBV5-1,.
CASSVSGSSYEQYF,TGTGCCAGCAGTGTAAGCGGGAGTTCCTACGAGCAGTACTTC,14,TRBJ2-7,TRBD2,TRBV2,.
CASSKREVTDTQYF,TGTGCCAGTAGTAAGCGGGAGGTAACAGATACGCAGTATTTT,14,TRBJ2-3,TRBD2,TRBV19,.
CASILGQGKGQPQHF,TGTGCCAGCATTCTAGGACAGGGAAAGGGTCAGCCCCAGCATTTT,15,TRBJ1-5,TRBD1,TRBV2,few
CASSPGGGARGQPQHF,TGTGCCAGCAGTCCCGGAGGGGGGGCAAGGGGACAGCCCCAGCATTTT,16,TRBJ1-5,.,TRBV28,.
CASSFKTSGRDEQFF,TGTGCCAGCAGTTTTAAAACTAGCGGGAGGGATGAGCAGTTCTTC,15,TRBJ2-1,TRBD2,TRBV6-5,few
CASSEEGAPGGYTF,TGTGCCAGCAGTGAAGAGGGGGCCCCCGGGGGCTACACCTTC,14,TRBJ1-2,TRBD1,TRBV6-1,.
CASSAYGSGTEAFF,TGTGCCAGCAGTGCGTACGGAAGCGGAACTGAAGCTTTCTTT,14,TRBJ1-1,.,TRBV7-9,.